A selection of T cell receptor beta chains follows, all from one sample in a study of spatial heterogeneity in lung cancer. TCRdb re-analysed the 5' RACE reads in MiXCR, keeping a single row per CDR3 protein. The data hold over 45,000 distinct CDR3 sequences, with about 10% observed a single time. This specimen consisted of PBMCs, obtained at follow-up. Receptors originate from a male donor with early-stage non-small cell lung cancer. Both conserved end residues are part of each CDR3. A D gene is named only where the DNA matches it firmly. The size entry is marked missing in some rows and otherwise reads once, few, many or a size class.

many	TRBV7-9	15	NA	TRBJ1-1	CASSFTGAGDTEAFF	TGTGCCAGCAGCTTCACCGGGGCGGGGGACACTGAAGCTTTCTTT
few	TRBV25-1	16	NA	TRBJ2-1	CASSDAGATRFNEQFF	TGTGCCAGCAGTGATGCTGGAGCAACCCGCTTCAATGAGCAGTTCTTC
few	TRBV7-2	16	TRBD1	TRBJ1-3	CASSLVRQGSGNTIYF	TGTGCCAGCAGCTTAGTACGACAGGGCTCTGGAAACACCATATATTTT
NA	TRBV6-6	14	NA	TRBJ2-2	CASRLSRVNGELFF	TGTGCCAGCAGACTGTCTAGGGTGAACGGGGAGCTGTTTTTT
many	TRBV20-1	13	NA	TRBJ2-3	CSASFGSTDTQYF	TGCAGTGCTAGTTTCGGTAGCACAGATACGCAGTATTTT
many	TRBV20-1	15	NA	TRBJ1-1	CSTHPPGHRNTEAFF	TGCAGTACTCACCCGCCGGGACATCGGAATACTGAAGCTTTCTTT
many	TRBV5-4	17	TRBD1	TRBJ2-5	CASSLRSGVRGRETQYF	TGTGCCAGCAGCTTAAGGTCTGGTGTCAGGGGGAGAGAGACCCAGTACTTC
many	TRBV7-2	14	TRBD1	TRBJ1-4	CASSLGQRNEKLFF	TGTGCCAGCAGTTTGGGACAGCGTAATGAAAAACTGTTTTTT
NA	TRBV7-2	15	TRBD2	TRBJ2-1	CASSSRLAGSYEQFF	TGTGCCAGCAGCTCCCGACTAGCGGGAAGCTATGAGCAGTTCTTC
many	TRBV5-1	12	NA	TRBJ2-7	CASSQTSYEQYF	TGCGCCAGCAGCCAGACTTCCTACGAGCAGTACTTC
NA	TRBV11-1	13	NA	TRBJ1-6	CASSPGTDSPLHF	TGTGCCAGCAGCCCGGGGACGGATTCACCCCTCCACTTT
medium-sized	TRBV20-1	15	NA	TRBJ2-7	CSARDLREGGYEQYF	TGCAGTGCTAGAGATCTTAGGGAGGGGGGCTACGAGCAGTACTTC
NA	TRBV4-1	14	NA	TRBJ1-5	CASRSAASNQPQHF	TGCGCCAGCAGATCGGCAGCTAGCAATCAGCCCCAGCATTTT
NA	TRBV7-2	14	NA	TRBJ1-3	CASSPWGSGNTIYF	TGTGCCAGCAGCCCCTGGGGCTCTGGAAACACCATATATTTT
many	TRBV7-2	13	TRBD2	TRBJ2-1	CASSLPSLAEQFF	TGTGCCAGCAGCTTGCCCTCACTAGCGGAGCAGTTCTTC
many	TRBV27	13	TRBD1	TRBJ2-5	CASSWTGQETQYF	TGTGCCAGCAGTTGGACAGGTCAAGAGACCCAGTACTTC
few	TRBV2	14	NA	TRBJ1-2	CASSPGQSNYGYTF	TGTGCCAGCAGTCCCGGACAGTCCAACTATGGCTACACCTTC
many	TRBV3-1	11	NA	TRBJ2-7	CASSQRSEQYF	TGTGCCAGCAGCCAAAGGAGTGAGCAGTACTTC
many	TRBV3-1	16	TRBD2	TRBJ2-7	CASSQVGTSFAYEQYF	TGTGCCAGCAGCCAAGTCGGGACTAGCTTCGCATACGAGCAGTACTTC
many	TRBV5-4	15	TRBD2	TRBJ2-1	CASSQSGRSYNEQFF	TGTGCCAGCAGCCAGAGCGGGAGGTCCTACAATGAGCAGTTCTTC
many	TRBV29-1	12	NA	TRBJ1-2	CSVGESNYGYTF	TGCAGCGTGGGGGAGTCTAACTATGGCTACACCTTC
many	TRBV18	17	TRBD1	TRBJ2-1	CASSPTGAGVFGNEQFF	TGTGCCAGCTCACCGACAGGGGCCGGCGTCTTTGGGAATGAGCAGTTCTTC
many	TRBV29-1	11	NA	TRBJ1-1	CSGRAQLEAFF	TGCAGCGGCCGGGCTCAGTTAGAAGCTTTCTTT
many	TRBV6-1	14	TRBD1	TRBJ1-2	CASSEPDRDYGYTF	TGTGCCAGCAGTGAACCCGACAGGGACTATGGCTACACCTTC
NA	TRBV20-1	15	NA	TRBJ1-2	CSASLAAVRNYGYTF	TGCAGTGCTAGTCTCGCTGCTGTACGAAACTATGGCTACACCTTC
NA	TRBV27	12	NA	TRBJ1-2	CASRDGGYGYTF	TGTGCCAGCAGGGATGGGGGCTATGGCTACACCTTC
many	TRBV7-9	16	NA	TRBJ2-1	CASSLGVGDGTSRKFF	NA
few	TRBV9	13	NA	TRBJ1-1	CASSVAMNTEAFF	TGTGCCAGCAGCGTAGCGATGAACACTGAAGCTTTCTTT
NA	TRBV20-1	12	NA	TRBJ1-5	CSAETGYQPQHF	TGCAGTGCAGAAACGGGGTATCAGCCCCAGCATTTT
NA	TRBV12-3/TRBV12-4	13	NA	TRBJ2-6	CASSRSGANVLTF	TGTGCCAGCAGCCGGTCTGGGGCCAACGTCCTGACTTTC
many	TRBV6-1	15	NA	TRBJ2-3	CASRRTLHSTDTQYF	TGTGCCAGCAGAAGGACACTTCATAGCACAGATACGCAGTATTTT
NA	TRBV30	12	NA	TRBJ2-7	CAFENERREQYF	TGTGCCTTCGAAAACGAACGACGCGAGCAGTACTTC
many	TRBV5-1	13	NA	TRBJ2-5	CASSFSGSETQYF	TGCGCCAGCAGCTTTTCAGGATCAGAGACCCAGTACTTC
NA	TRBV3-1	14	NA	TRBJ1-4	CVSSQGATNEKLFF	TGTGTCAGCAGCCAAGGCGCAACTAATGAAAAACTGTTTTTT
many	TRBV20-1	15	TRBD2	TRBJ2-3	CSATEREGPTDTQYF	TGCAGTGCTACGGAGCGGGAGGGCCCCACAGATACGCAGTATTTT
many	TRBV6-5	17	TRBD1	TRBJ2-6	CASSSGTGGSGANVLTF	TGTGCCAGCAGCTCGGGGACAGGGGGATCTGGGGCCAACGTCCTGACTTTC
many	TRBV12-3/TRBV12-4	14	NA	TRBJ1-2	CASSRTQGPYGYTF	TGTGCCAGCTCTCGCACTCAGGGGCCCTATGGCTACACCTTC
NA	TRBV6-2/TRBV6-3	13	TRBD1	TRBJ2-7	CASSGQGPDEQYF	TGTGCCAGCAGTGGACAGGGCCCCGACGAGCAGTACTTC
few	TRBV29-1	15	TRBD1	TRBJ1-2	CSVVLGQRLLYGYTF	TGCAGCGTTGTCTTGGGACAGCGACTGCTCTATGGCTACACCTTC
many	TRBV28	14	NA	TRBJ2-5	CASSTGDSRLAQYF	TGTGCCAGCAGTACCGGGGATTCCCGGTTGGCCCAGTACTTC
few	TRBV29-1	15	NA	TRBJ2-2	CSVVGSDPNTGELFF	TGCAGCGTGGTGGGGAGCGACCCGAACACCGGGGAGCTGTTTTTT
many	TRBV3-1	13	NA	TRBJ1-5	CASSHYGNQPQHF	TGTGCCAGCAGCCATTATGGCAATCAGCCCCAGCATTTT
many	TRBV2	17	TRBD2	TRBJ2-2	CASSYPIAGQNTGELFF	TGTGCCAGCAGTTACCCGATAGCGGGACAGAACACCGGGGAGCTGTTTTTT
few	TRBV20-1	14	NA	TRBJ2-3	CSARKEDLTDTQYF	TGCAGTGCTAGGAAGGAGGATTTGACAGATACGCAGTATTTT
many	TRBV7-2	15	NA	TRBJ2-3	CASSANRGITDTQYF	TGTGCCAGCAGCGCGAATCGCGGCATCACAGATACGCAGTATTTT
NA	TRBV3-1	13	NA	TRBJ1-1	CASSQDLAQGAFF	TGTGCCAGCAGCCAAGACCTCGCGCAGGGAGCTTTCTTT
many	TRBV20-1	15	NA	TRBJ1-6	CSAQLEGRPNSPLHF	TGCAGTGCTCAACTGGAAGGACGGCCGAATTCACCCCTCCACTTT
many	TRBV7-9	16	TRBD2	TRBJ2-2	CASSHWTSGDTGELFF	TGTGCCAGCAGCCACTGGACTAGCGGTGACACCGGGGAGCTGTTTTTT
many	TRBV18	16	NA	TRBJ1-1	CASSPPNSIVNTEAFF	TGTGCCAGCTCACCACCGAACTCGATTGTCAACACTGAAGCTTTCTTT
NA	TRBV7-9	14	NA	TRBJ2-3	CASSRPGGQDTQYF	TGTGCCAGCAGCCGTCCAGGGGGGCAAGATACGCAGTATTTT
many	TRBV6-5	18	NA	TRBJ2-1	CASSYSNGLGKAYNEQFF	TGTGCCAGCAGTTACTCGAACGGACTTGGGAAGGCCTACAATGAGCAGTTCTTC
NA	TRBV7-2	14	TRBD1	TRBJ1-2	CASSSGQGDDGYTF	TGTGCCAGCAGCTCGGGACAGGGAGATGATGGCTACACCTTC
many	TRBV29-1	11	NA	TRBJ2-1	CSGGTYNEQFF	TGCAGCGGCGGGACTTACAATGAGCAGTTCTTC
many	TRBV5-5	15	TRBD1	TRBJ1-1	CASSPRQGLNTEAFF	TGTGCCAGCAGCCCTCGACAGGGCCTGAACACTGAAGCTTTCTTT
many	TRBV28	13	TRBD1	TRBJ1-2	CASTLWTGRGYTF	TGTGCCAGCACCCTATGGACAGGGCGCGGCTACACCTTC
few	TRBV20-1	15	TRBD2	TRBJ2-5	CSARSPGRTGETQYF	TGCAGTGCTAGATCCCCCGGGAGGACGGGGGAGACCCAGTACTTC
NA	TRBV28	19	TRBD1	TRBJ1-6	CASSLDVNPGQGLNSPLHF	TGTGCCAGCAGTCTCGACGTGAACCCGGGACAGGGGCTAAATTCACCCCTCCACTTT
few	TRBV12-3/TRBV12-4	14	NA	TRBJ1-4	CASSLRGASEKLFF	TGTGCCAGCAGTTTACGGGGCGCTTCGGAAAAACTGTTTTTT
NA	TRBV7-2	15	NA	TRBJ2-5	CASSLAGRVRETQYF	TGTGCCAGCAGCTTAGCAGGCAGGGTTCGAGAGACCCAGTACTTC